The sequence of this T cell receptor beta chain was determined in a study of cytomegalovirus exposure and HLA in healthy donors. Details on this clone: Its antigen is currently unknown.

Whole-study findings and limits: Through in vitro validation, a few CMV-associated chains were shown to be specific for CMV antigens. Usually a TCR sequence was rare, but some public TCRs were found in many donors. Fewer N-insertions (relative to the approximately 670-donor mean) were reportedly seen in an Asian-associated ancestry cluster in a later analysis. It was reportedly the case that the classifier diagnosed cytomegalovirus status with high specificity and sensitivity.

PCR involved 60 Vbeta and 13 Jbeta primers. Produced via immunoSEQ multiplex PCR; TCRdb's table is partial and in-frame only. The profile covers around 170,000 clones, with around 78% appearing a single time and about 2.9% taken by the ten largest. The junction had 4 bases not matched to a gene; V was cut back by 3 bases and J by 3 bases. This CDR3 comprises 16 residues. CDR1 KGHSH and CDR2 LQKENI come from the germline V gene. The origin of this receptor is a woman aged 50 to 65 in good health and CMV-seropositive. The V call is TRBV18, the J call TRBJ2-1; 11 bases agree with TRBD2. Sequencing was done on a sample of PBMCs. CDR3 residues: CASSPGLAGGYNEQFF. As DNA, the CDR3 is TGTGCCAGCTCACCCGGACTAGCGGGCGGCTACAATGAGCAGTTCTTC.